This T cell receptor (beta chain) originates from a study of a mutant IDH1 vaccine in newly diagnosed glioma. Background on the study: Patients began vaccination 4-6 weeks after radiotherapy alone, or with temozolomide cycles.

There are 15 residues in the CDR3. The V gene end was trimmed by 5 bases and the J gene end by 5 bases; junction bases not matched to a gene: 8. CDR1 is MNHNS and CDR2 is SASEGT in the germline V gene. As to time point: week 35, safety follow-up. Doses comprised 300 ug of mutant IDH1 20-mer peptide each, plus topical imiquimod. Across weeks 1, 3, 5, 7, 11, 15, 19 and 23, patients received a vaccination each time, eight in all. Comments on this clone: Its specificity is not known.

The data were produced by immunoSEQ multiplex PCR, yet TCRdb's version contains in-frame clones alone and is incomplete. The sample gives roughly 30,000 clones, roughly 80% of which show up once; 15% is in the top ten. This chain links TRBV6-1 with TRBJ1-4; TRBD1 agrees at 7 bases. Here the sequenced sample was PBMCs, taken from a glioma patient whose treatment included an IDH1 peptide vaccine. The receptor comes from a man aged 30 to 45 with glioma. In DNA, the CDR3 is TGTGCCAGCAGTCTTCAGACAGGGTACAATGAAAAACTGTTTTTT. It yields the protein CASSLQTGYNEKLFF.